The next 22 T cell receptor beta chains were all read from a single sample in a study of post-analysis software for immune sequencing data. Study outcomes and limitations: Elevated frequency relative to controls characterized roughly 5 TRBV segments in patients, TRBV5-6, TRBV5-1 and TRBV20-1 among them.

The antigens of these receptors remain unknown. Unique molecular identifiers tagged the TCR beta cDNA libraries. TCRdb fed the PCR reads into MiXCR, producing one record per CDR3 protein. The sample yields roughly 670,000 distinct CDR3 sequences, roughly three fifths seen once. The material sequenced was blood. These receptors originate from a girl aged 2-10 years with multiple sclerosis.

The chain employs TRBV7-2 and TRBJ1-2, with a possible D match to TRBD1 (5 bases). The germline CDR1 and CDR2 sequences are SGHTA and FQGNSA. Trimming left V 2 bases short and J 13 bases short, with 17 bases between. The CDR3 is 13 residues long. The CDR3, as DNA: TGTGCCAGCAGCTTATCCGACGCCGGGACGGTCACCTTC. It translates to CASSLSDAGTVTF. Combining the CDR3 with reference TRBV7-2 and TRBJ1-2 gives the whole variable domain GAGVSQSPSNKVTEKGKDVELRCDPISGHTALYWYRQSLGQGLEFLIYFQGNSAPDKSGLPSDRFSAERTGGSVSTLTIQRTQQEDSAVYLCASSLSDAGTVTFGSGTRLTVV.

This chain joins TRBV11-2 and TRBJ2-5; no reliable D call. The CDR3 loop spans 13 amino acids. V gave up 3 bases and J gave up 5 bases, with 10 bases separating them. CDR1 and CDR2 from the germline V gene are SGHAT and FQNNGV. CDR3 in amino acids: CASSFEVRETQYF. CDR3 bases: TGTGCCAGCAGCTTTGAGGTCCGGGAGACCCAGTACTTC.

The CDR3 region is CASSVPDRVLYGYTF. CDR3 DNA: TGTGCCAGCAGCGTCCCCGATAGGGTCCTCTATGGCTACACCTTC. The chain uses TRBV5-6 and TRBJ1-2; no firm D call. Deletions cut 4 bases from V and 4 bases from J, with 17 bases between. This CDR3 has 15 amino acids. Germline assignment: CDR1 SGHDT and CDR2 YYEEEE.

This sequence joins TRBV20-1 and TRBJ2-6; TRBD1 might be the D (6 bases). V was trimmed by 5 bases and J by 3 bases, leaving 20 bases between them. Germline-derived CDR1 and CDR2 are DFQATT and SNEGSKA (reference sequence). The CDR3 has 17 amino acids. The chain's CDR3 is CSAATSTGPRGANVLTF. DNA for the CDR3: TGCAGTGCTGCTACTTCGACAGGCCCCCGTGGGGCCAACGTCCTGACTTTC.

The chain uses TRBV12-3 or TRBV12-4 and TRBJ2-3; D gene ambiguous. The CDR3 runs to 15 residues. Trimming pared 2 bases from V and 2 bases from J, leaving 11 bases between. The CDR3 DNA follows: TGTGCCAGCAGTTTATTGATAGGCAACACAGATACGCAGTATTTT. Encoded protein: CASSLLIGNTDTQYF.

The chain combines TRBV20-1 with TRBJ2-1, with 7 bases aligning to TRBD2. This CDR3 has 13 residues. Unmatched junction bases numbered 10, after V lost 5 bases and J lost 9 bases. Germline CDR1 DFQATT, CDR2 SNEGSKA (reference sequence). CDR3 nucleotides: TGCAGTGCTGGACTAGTGGGAGGCACTGAGCAGTTCTTC. This translates into CSAGLVGGTEQFF.

The sample holds one count of this clonotype. J is TRBJ1-2 and V is TRBV9; TRBD1 matches 9 bases. Unmatched junction bases numbered 13, after V lost 5 bases and J lost 8 bases. The germline V gene has CDR1 SGDLS and CDR2 YYNGEE. The CDR3 runs 15 residues. The CDR3 loop reads CASRTAGTGPHGYTF. In DNA form, the CDR3 reads TGTGCCAGCAGGACGGCTGGGACAGGGCCCCACGGCTACACCTTC.

This clonotype was counted between two and nine times. The chain has TRBV5-1 and TRBJ1-2; 12 nucleotides match TRBD1. CDR1 SGHRS and CDR2 YFSETQ come from the germline V gene. Unmatched junction bases numbered 6, after V lost 0 bases and J lost 0 bases. This CDR3 spans 18 amino acids. The DNA for the CDR3 is TGCGCCAGCAGCTTGGAAATCAGGGACAGGGGGCCTAACTATGGCTACACCTTC. Encoded protein: CASSLEIRDRGPNYGYTF.

V gene TRBV10-3 combines with J gene TRBJ2-3, with 11 bases lining up with TRBD2. V lost 6 bases to trimming and J lost 0 bases; unmatched junction nucleotides: 2. Germline loops: CDR1 ENHRY, CDR2 SYGVKD. The CDR3 is 15 residues long. The CDR3 region has the DNA TGTGCCATCAGCCTAGCGGGGGGTAGCACAGATACGCAGTATTTT. Translated: CAISLAGGSTDTQYF.

This clonotype was seen a few times. The chain combines TRBV29-1 with TRBJ2-7; 9 nucleotides match TRBD2. V lost 7 bases, J lost 5 bases, and 15 bases stayed unmatched. Per germline, CDR1 SQVTM and CDR2 ANQGSEA. The CDR3 has 15 amino acids. As DNA, the CDR3 is TGCAGCGCTTCTAGGGTAGCGGGAGTCGGCGACGAGCAGTACTTC. Residues: CSASRVAGVGDEQYF.

This clonotype was recorded a few times. The V call is TRBV10-2, the J call TRBJ2-1; D is ambiguous. V dropped 7 bases and J dropped 8 bases, with 15 bases sitting between them. The CDR3 extends over 13 amino acids. Germline values: CDR1 WSHSY, CDR2 SAAADI. The DNA for the CDR3 is TGCGCCAGCATCTCCGATTCGGAAGATGAGCAGTTCTTC. Protein sequence: CASISDSEDEQFF.

The V and J genes are TRBV5-4 and TRBJ2-1; TRBD2 matches at 8 bases. Germline V lookup: CDR1 SGHNT, CDR2 YYREEE (reference sequence). V lost 3 bases to trimming and J lost 1 base; unmatched junction nucleotides: 6. The CDR3 spans 16 residues. The CDR3 DNA reads as TGTGCCAGCAGCTGGGGGCGGGAGGTGTCCTACAATGAGCAGTTCTTC. Translated: CASSWGREVSYNEQFF.

The chain recombines TRBV29-1 with TRBJ1-2, with 7 bases identical to TRBD1. V lost 0 bases, J lost 4 bases, and 8 bases stayed unmatched. The CDR3 spans 15 residues. Germline V gene data show CDR1 as SQVTM and CDR2 as ANQGSEA. CDR3 DNA: TGCAGCGTTGAAGACCTTCAGACAGGGATCTATGGCTACACCTTC. It yields the protein CSVEDLQTGIYGYTF. The full variable domain, rest sourced from reference TRBV29-1 and TRBJ1-2, is SAVISQKPSRDICQRGTSLTIQCQVDSQVTMMFWYRQQPGQSLTLIATANQGSEATYESGFVIDKFPISRPNLTFSTLTVSNMSPEDSSIYLCSVEDLQTGIYGYTFGSGTRLTVV.

The V and J genes are TRBV29-1 and TRBJ2-1; D possibly matches TRBD1 or TRBD2 (6 bases each). CDR3 length: 15 residues. Trimming cost V 8 bases and J 2 bases, with 19 bases left between them. Germline V gene sequence: CDR1 SQVTM, CDR2 ANQGSEA. This CDR3 reads CSIFGGADAYNEQFF. The DNA for the CDR3 is TGCAGCATCTTCGGGGGCGCGGACGCCTACAATGAGCAGTTCTTC.

Of note for this clonotype: Mismatch with germline at one junction end may stem from a read error. The CDR3 protein is CASREWTDGNEQFF. CDR3 bases: TGTGCCAGCAGGGAATGGACCGACGGAAATGAGCAGTTCTTC. The chain joins TRBV25-1 to TRBJ2-1; D is uncertain. Germline CDR1 MGHDK, CDR2 SYGVNS. This CDR3 comprises 14 residues. The full variable domain, rest sourced from reference TRBV25-1 and TRBJ2-1, is EADIYQTPRYLVIGTGKKITLECSQTMGHDKMYWYQQDPGMELHLIHYSYGVNSTEKGDLSSESTVSRIRTEHFPLTLESARPSHTSQYLCASREWTDGNEQFFGPGTRLTVL.

V is TRBV29-1 and J is TRBJ1-1; possibly TRBD1 for D (5 bases). V was clipped by 1 base and J by 6 bases, with 9 bases between them. This CDR3 region has 12 residues. The germline CDR1 and CDR2 sequences are SQVTM and ANQGSEA. The CDR3 DNA is TGCAGCGTTGAAGTCGGGGGTGCTGAAGCTTTCTTT. Protein: CSVEVGGAEAFF.

This rearrangement joins TRBV12-3 or TRBV12-4 to TRBJ2-1; 9 bases line up with TRBD1. With 9 bases clipped from V and 6 bases from J, the junction kept 12 bases outside the gene matches. This CDR3 is built from 15 residues. The CDR3 loop reads CASRVWTGVGNEQFF. CDR3 DNA sequence: TGTGCCAGTCGTGTTTGGACAGGGGTTGGCAATGAGCAGTTCTTC.

This chain links TRBV3-1 with TRBJ2-3, with unresolved D. CDR3 length equals 13 residues. The V and J ends lost 1 base and 2 bases respectively, with 4 bases between them. CDR1 and CDR2 (germline): LGHDT, YNNKEL (reference sequence). Here the CDR3 DNA reads TGTGCCAGCAGCCAAGTCCCCACAGATACGCAGTATTTT. Residues: CASSQVPTDTQYF.

Regarding this clonotype: A much bigger clone sits one base away, suggesting this may be a read error. The chain links TRBV3-1 to TRBJ2-1; D is possibly TRBD1 (6 bases). Germline-derived CDR1 and CDR2 are LGHDT and YNNKEL (reference sequence). This CDR3 is 18 amino acids long. The ends were cut back, 4 bases at V and 9 bases at J, with 28 bases in the middle. CDR3 sequence: CASSPSELRDTPKSEQFF. CDR3 sequence (DNA): TGTGCCAGCAGCCCATCCGAACTACGGGACACACCTAAGAGTGAGCAGTTCTTC.

The sample holds many counts of this clonotype. The junction shows a germline mismatch at one end, possibly a read error. V and J are TRBV5-1 and TRBJ1-2; 7 bases align to TRBD1. Germline V CDR1 and CDR2: SGHRS, YFSETQ. The CDR3 totals 13 residues. The CDR3 nucleotides are TGTGCCAGCAGCTTGGGACAGAACTATGGCTACACCTTC. Encoded protein: CASSLGQNYGYTF.

The chain uses TRBV5-1 and TRBJ2-2; 7 nucleotides line up with TRBD1. Unmatched junction bases numbered 8, after V lost 4 bases and J lost 5 bases. The germline V gene encodes CDR1 SGHRS and CDR2 YFSETQ. This CDR3 is built from 15 residues. CDR3 loop: CASSRTGSETGELFF. The DNA of the CDR3 is TGCGCCAGCAGCAGGACAGGCTCGGAGACCGGGGAGCTGTTTTTT.

This clonotype was found a few times. V usage is TRBV3-1 and J usage is TRBJ2-7; D call uncertain. Trimming removed 0 bases at V and 0 bases at J, with 3 bases between. The CDR3 extends over 13 amino acids. The germline V gene encodes CDR1 LGHDT and CDR2 YNNKEL (reference sequence). CDR3 in amino acids: CASSQESSYEQYF. The CDR3, as DNA: TGTGCCAGCAGCCAAGAATCCTCCTACGAGCAGTACTTC.